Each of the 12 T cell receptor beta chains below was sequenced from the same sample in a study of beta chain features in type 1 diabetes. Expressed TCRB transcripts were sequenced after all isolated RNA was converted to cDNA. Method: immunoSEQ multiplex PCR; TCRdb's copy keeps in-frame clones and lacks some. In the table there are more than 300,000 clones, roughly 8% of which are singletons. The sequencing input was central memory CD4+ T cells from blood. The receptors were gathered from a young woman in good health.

This CDR3 is CASSSRPTDTQYF. For the CDR3, the DNA is TGTGCCAGCAGTTCAAGGCCCACAGATACGCAGTATTTT. This chain connects TRBV27 to TRBJ2-3, with D unclear. This CDR3 comprises 13 residues. V dropped 4 bases and J dropped 2 bases, with 7 bases sitting between them. Germline loops: CDR1 MNHEY, CDR2 SMNVEV (reference sequence).

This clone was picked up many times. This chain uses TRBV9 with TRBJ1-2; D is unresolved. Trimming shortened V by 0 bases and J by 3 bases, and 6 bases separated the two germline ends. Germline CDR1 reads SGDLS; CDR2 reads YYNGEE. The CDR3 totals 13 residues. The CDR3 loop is CASSVGGYYGYTF. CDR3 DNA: TGTGCCAGCAGCGTAGGAGGGTACTATGGCTACACCTTC.

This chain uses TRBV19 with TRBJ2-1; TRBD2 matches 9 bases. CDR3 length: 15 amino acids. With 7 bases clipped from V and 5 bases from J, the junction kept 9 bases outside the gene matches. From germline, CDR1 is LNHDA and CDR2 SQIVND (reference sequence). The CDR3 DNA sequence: TGTGCCAGTACTCGGGCGACTAGCGGTAACAATGAGCAGTTCTTC. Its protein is CASTRATSGNNEQFF.

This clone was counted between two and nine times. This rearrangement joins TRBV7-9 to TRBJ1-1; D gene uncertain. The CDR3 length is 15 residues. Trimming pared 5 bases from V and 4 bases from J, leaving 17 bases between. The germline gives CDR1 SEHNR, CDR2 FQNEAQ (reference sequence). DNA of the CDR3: TGTGCCAGCAGCCCCCAAGGGCGTCGGAGCACTGAAGCTTTCTTT. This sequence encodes CASSPQGRRSTEAFF.

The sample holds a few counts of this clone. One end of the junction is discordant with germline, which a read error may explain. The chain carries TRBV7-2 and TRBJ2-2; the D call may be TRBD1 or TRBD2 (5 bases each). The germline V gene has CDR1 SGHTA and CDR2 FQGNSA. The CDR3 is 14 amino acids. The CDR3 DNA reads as TGCGCCAGCAGCCACGGGGCTCACACCGGGGAGCTGTTTTTT. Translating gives CASSHGAHTGELFF.

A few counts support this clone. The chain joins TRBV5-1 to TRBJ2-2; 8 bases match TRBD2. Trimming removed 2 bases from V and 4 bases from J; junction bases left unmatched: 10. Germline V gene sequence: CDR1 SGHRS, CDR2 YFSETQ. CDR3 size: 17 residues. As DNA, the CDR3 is TGCGCCAGCAGCTTACTAGCGGTAAAACAGGTCACCGGGGAGCTGTTTTTT. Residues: CASSLLAVKQVTGELFF.

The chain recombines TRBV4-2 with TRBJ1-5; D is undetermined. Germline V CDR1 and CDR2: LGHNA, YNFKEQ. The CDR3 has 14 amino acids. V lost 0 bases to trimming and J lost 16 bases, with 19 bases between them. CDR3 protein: CASSQDHRDVGIHF. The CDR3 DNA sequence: TGTGCCAGCAGCCAAGATCATCGTGATGTAGGGATACATTTT.

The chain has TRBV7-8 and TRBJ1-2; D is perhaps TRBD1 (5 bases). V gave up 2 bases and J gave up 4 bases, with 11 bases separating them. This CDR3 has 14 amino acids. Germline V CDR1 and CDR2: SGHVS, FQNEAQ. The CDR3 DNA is TGTGCCAGCAGCTTATTACCCGGGGGCTATGGCTACACCTTC. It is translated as CASSLLPGGYGYTF.

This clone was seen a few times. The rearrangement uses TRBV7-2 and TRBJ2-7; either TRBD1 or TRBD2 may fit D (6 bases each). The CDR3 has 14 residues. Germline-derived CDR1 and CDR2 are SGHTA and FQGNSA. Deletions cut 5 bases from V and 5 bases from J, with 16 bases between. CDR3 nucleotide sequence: TGTGCCAGCAGCCCACCCTACGGGGGCGACGAGCAGTACTTC. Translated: CASSPPYGGDEQYF.

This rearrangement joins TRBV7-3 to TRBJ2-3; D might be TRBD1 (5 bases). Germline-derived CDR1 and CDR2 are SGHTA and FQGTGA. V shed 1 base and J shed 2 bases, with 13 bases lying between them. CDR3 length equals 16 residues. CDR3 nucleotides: TGTGCCAGCAGCTTAAAGGGTGACAGAACCACAGATACGCAGTATTTT. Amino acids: CASSLKGDRTTDTQYF.

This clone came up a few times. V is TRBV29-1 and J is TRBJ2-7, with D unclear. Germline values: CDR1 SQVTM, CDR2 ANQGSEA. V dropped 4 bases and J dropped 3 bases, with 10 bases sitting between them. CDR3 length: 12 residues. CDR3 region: CSVVSVGYEQYF. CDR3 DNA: TGCAGCGTTGTGAGTGTGGGCTACGAGCAGTACTTC.

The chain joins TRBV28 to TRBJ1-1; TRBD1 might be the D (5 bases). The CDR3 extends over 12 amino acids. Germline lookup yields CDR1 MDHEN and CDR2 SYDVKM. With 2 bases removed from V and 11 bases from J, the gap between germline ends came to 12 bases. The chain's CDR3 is CASSLGDLGAFF. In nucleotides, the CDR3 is TGTGCCAGCAGTTTAGGGGACCTCGGGGCTTTCTTT.